One and the same sample provided the 17 T cell receptor beta chains below, sequenced in a study of cytomegalovirus exposure and HLA in healthy donors. Both 60 Vbeta primers and 13 Jbeta primers went into the PCR. Method: immunoSEQ multiplex PCR; TCRdb's copy keeps in-frame clones and lacks some. The sample has under 250,000 clones, around 80% seen once; the top ten hold about 4.6%. Sequenced sample: PBMCs. The receptor source for this set is a woman under 40 in good health and CMV-seropositive.

The genes are TRBV7-6 and TRBJ2-1; the match to TRBD2 covers 7 bases. From germline, CDR1 is SGHVS and CDR2 FNYEAQ. J was trimmed by 5 bases and V by 3 bases; bases with no gene match: 1. The CDR3 length is 13 residues. CDR3 bases: TGTGCCAGCAGCTTCCGGGGGGACAATGAGCAGTTCTTC. Its translation: CASSFRGDNEQFF. The full variable domain, rest sourced from reference TRBV7-6 and TRBJ2-1, is GAGVSQSPRYKVTKRGQDVALRCDPISGHVSLYWYRQALGQGPEFLTYFNYEAQQDKSGLPNDRFSAERPEGSISTLTIQRTEQRDSAMYRCASSFRGDNEQFFGPGTRLTVL.

This chain uses TRBV7-9 with TRBJ2-5, with 10 bases fitting TRBD1. The J segment lost 6 bases and the V segment lost 4 bases, leaving 8 bases of the junction unmatched. CDR1 is SEHNR, CDR2 FQNEAQ, per germline (reference sequence). The CDR3 consists of 15 residues. This CDR3 is CASSSATGGTKTQYF. CDR3 nucleotides: TGTGCCAGCAGCTCCGCGACAGGGGGCACGAAGACCCAGTACTTC.

This sequence joins TRBV5-6 and TRBJ1-1; 10 bases match TRBD1. CDR3 length: 14 residues. V shed 4 bases, J shed 5 bases, and the junction held 5 bases outside the gene matches. Germline assignment: CDR1 SGHDT and CDR2 YYEEEE. CDR3 amino acids: CASSPTGGGTEAFF. The CDR3 DNA sequence: TGTGCCAGCAGCCCGACAGGGGGCGGAACTGAAGCTTTCTTT.

The rearrangement joins TRBV18 to TRBJ2-2, with a possible D match to TRBD2 (7 bases). CDR1 and CDR2 (germline): KGHSH, LQKENI. The CDR3 is 16 residues long. Trimming pared 3 bases from V and 1 base from J, leaving 12 bases between. CDR3 nucleotide sequence: TGTGCCAGCTCACCTACCGGGGGGCGGAACACCGGGGAGCTGTTTTTT. Its protein is CASSPTGGRNTGELFF.

This chain links TRBV7-2 with TRBJ2-7, with D unclear. The CDR3 runs 12 residues. Germline V lookup: CDR1 SGHTA, CDR2 FQGNSA. V was pared by 5 bases and J by 5 bases, with 10 bases between. The CDR3 sequence: CASSLVVHEQYF. The CDR3 DNA is TGTGCCAGCAGCCTCGTTGTCCACGAGCAGTACTTC. Together with reference TRBV7-2 and TRBJ2-7, the CDR3 gives the full variable domain: GAGVSQSPSNKVTEKGKDVELRCDPISGHTALYWYRQSLGQGLEFLIYFQGNSAPDKSGLPSDRFSAERTGGSVSTLTIQRTQQEDSAVYLCASSLVVHEQYFGPGTRLTVT.

The rearrangement links TRBV5-4 to TRBJ2-1, with 10 bases lining up with TRBD2. The CDR3 has 15 residues. V trimming: 6 bases; J trimming: 4 bases; junction bases outside the gene matches: 7. Germline V CDR1 and CDR2: SGHNT, YYREEE (reference sequence). The CDR3 region has the DNA TGTGCCAGCAATGAAGCGGGAGGGGGTTACAATGAGCAGTTCTTC. Residues: CASNEAGGGYNEQFF.

The chain combines TRBV2 with TRBJ2-3, with 8 bases that match TRBD2. With V trimmed by 7 bases and J by 4 bases, 7 bases remained unmatched. CDR3 length equals 14 residues. CDR1 is SNHLY, CDR2 FYNNEI, per germline. The CDR3 DNA sequence: TGTGCCAGCACCGGCGGGAGGTGGGCAGATACGCAGTATTTT. This encodes CASTGGRWADTQYF.

The chain carries TRBV7-9 and TRBJ2-5, with D hard to call. Trimming took 7 bases from V and 5 from J, leaving 8 bases between them. The CDR3 is 11 amino acids. In germline, CDR1 is SEHNR, CDR2 FQNEAQ (reference sequence). CDR3 sequence reads: CASTSGETQYF. The CDR3 nucleotides are TGTGCCAGCACCTCCGGGGAGACCCAGTACTTC.

The rearrangement uses TRBV4-2 and TRBJ1-2, with no clear D. This CDR3 spans 14 amino acids. Germline V gene sequence: CDR1 LGHNA, CDR2 YNFKEQ. Trimming removed 0 bases from V and 6 bases from J, with 11 bases in between. The CDR3 sequence: CASSQDPALDGYTF. DNA for the CDR3: TGTGCCAGCAGCCAAGATCCGGCCCTAGATGGCTACACCTTC.

The chain employs TRBV9 and TRBJ1-2; 8 positions agree with TRBD1. V trimming: 0 bases; J trimming: 5 bases; junction bases outside the gene matches: 3. Germline V lookup: CDR1 SGDLS, CDR2 YYNGEE. The CDR3 runs 14 residues. The CDR3 nucleotides read TGTGCCAGCAGCGTAGGGACAGGGAGATATGGCTACACCTTC. It specifies CASSVGTGRYGYTF.

This rearrangement joins TRBV10-3 to TRBJ2-7, with TRBD1 as a possible D gene (6 bases). Germline CDR1 ENHRY, CDR2 SYGVKD. The V end was cut by 10 bases, the J end by 0 bases, with 13 bases between. The CDR3 has 13 residues. CDR3 DNA: TGTGCCAGCACGAGGACAGCCTCCTACGAGCAGTACTTC. Translating it yields CASTRTASYEQYF.

The V and J genes are TRBV4-1 and TRBJ2-7; 9 bases agree with TRBD1. The CDR3 has 15 residues. Germline V gives CDR1 MGHRA, CDR2 YSYEKL. J gave up 4 bases and V 6 bases, and 10 bases lay outside the gene matches. The CDR3 loop is CASSQYTGGSYEQYF. DNA for the CDR3: TGCGCCAGCAGTCAATATACAGGGGGCTCATACGAGCAGTACTTC.

The chain combines TRBV7-8 with TRBJ2-7; the match to TRBD1 covers 9 bases. Germline CDR1 reads SGHVS; CDR2 reads FQNEAQ. There are 16 residues in the CDR3. The V segment lost 5 bases and the J segment 3 bases; nucleotides outside the gene matches: 11. The CDR3 bases are TGTGCCAGCAGCCCGGACCCGGGACAGGGAGGCTACGAGCAGTACTTC. Its protein is CASSPDPGQGGYEQYF.

This clone turned up a few times. The chain recombines TRBV6-1 with TRBJ1-3, with TRBD1 as a possible D gene (5 bases). Germline CDR1 reads MNHNS; CDR2 reads SASEGT. V was trimmed by 8 bases and J by 2 bases, leaving 13 bases between them. The CDR3 runs 14 residues. The CDR3 reads CASGGTWAGNTIYF. CDR3 nucleotides: TGTGCCAGCGGGGGGACGTGGGCTGGAAACACCATATATTTT.

The chain has TRBV7-8 and TRBJ2-7; 7 bases are shared with TRBD2. CDR3 size: 12 residues. J gave up 3 bases and V 11 bases, and 7 bases lay outside the gene matches. Germline V gives CDR1 SGHVS, CDR2 FQNEAQ. The CDR3 sequence is CAGSPGGYEQYF. CDR3 coding DNA: TGTGCCGGGTCCCCGGGGGGCTACGAGCAGTACTTC.

This clone was seen a handful of times. This rearrangement joins TRBV7-2 to TRBJ2-7; D gene uncertain. Germline assignment: CDR1 SGHTA and CDR2 FQGNSA. V lost 2 bases and J 4 bases, leaving 6 bases between the germline ends. The CDR3 sequence is 12 residues long. The CDR3 reads CASSLYAYEQYF. Written as DNA, the CDR3 is TGTGCCAGCAGCTTATATGCGTACGAGCAGTACTTC.

This chain connects TRBV2 to TRBJ2-5; the D gene is possibly TRBD2 (6 bases). The CDR3 has 13 residues. Germline loops: CDR1 SNHLY, CDR2 FYNNEI. Trimming removed 1 base at V and 3 bases at J, with 6 bases between. The CDR3 coding sequence is TGTGCCAGCAGTGAAGAGCGGGAAGAGACCCAGTACTTC. Amino acid sequence: CASSEEREETQYF.